These 10 T cell receptor beta chains came from one sample sequenced in a study of identical twins. A single record per CDR3 protein comes from TCRdb applying MiXCR to the 5' RACE reads. The data contain fewer than 900,000 distinct CDR3 sequences, 21% of them seen just once; the ten biggest clones take up around 4.4%. The data also belong to a second study, concerning T cells expressing NK-cell markers.

Sequencing used PBMCs. Receptor source: a woman aged 18-29 years in good health.

A few counts support this clonotype. This chain links TRBV7-8 with TRBJ2-3, with D tentatively TRBD1 or TRBD2 (5 bases each). The CDR3 extends over 18 amino acids. V shed 3 bases and J shed 2 bases, with 21 bases lying between them. CDR1 SGHVS and CDR2 FQNEAQ come from the germline V gene. CDR3 loop: CASSFRGVRPILTDTQYF. The CDR3 DNA reads as TGTGCCAGCAGCTTTAGAGGGGTCCGCCCAATCCTCACAGATACGCAGTATTTT.

V is TRBV7-2 and J is TRBJ2-3, with D uncertain. V lost 2 bases and J 0 bases, leaving 12 bases between the germline ends. The CDR3 contains 16 residues. Per the germline V gene, CDR1 is SGHTA and CDR2 is FQGNSA. The CDR3: CASSLRFGPSTDTQYF. The DNA for the CDR3 is TGTGCCAGCAGCTTAAGGTTCGGACCCAGCACAGATACGCAGTATTTT.

This clonotype came up a few times. The chain has TRBV5-1 and TRBJ2-7; D possibly corresponds to TRBD2 (5 bases). Germline lookup yields CDR1 SGHRS and CDR2 YFSETQ. The CDR3 spans 15 residues. Trimming removed 0 bases at V and 6 bases at J, with 16 bases between. The chain's CDR3 is CASSLELGLGGEQYF. As DNA, the CDR3 is TGCGCCAGCAGCTTGGAATTAGGGCTAGGAGGCGAGCAGTACTTC.

Only one count was recorded for this clonotype. This chain links TRBV5-1 with TRBJ2-1; a possible D gene is TRBD2 (6 bases). Trimming cost V 4 bases and J 6 bases, with 14 bases left between them. Germline V gene sequence: CDR1 SGHRS, CDR2 YFSETQ. The CDR3 contains 14 residues. CDR3 protein: CASSAGSHTNEQFF. The CDR3 bases are TGCGCCAGCAGCGCCGGGAGTCATACCAATGAGCAGTTCTTC.

A few counts support this clonotype. The chain has TRBV6-2 or TRBV6-3 and TRBJ2-1; D might be TRBD1 (5 bases). CDR1 and CDR2 from the germline V gene are MNHEY and SVGEGT. The CDR3 spans 16 residues. The V end lost 2 bases, the J end lost 2 bases, and 13 bases lay between the germline ends. The CDR3 nucleotides read TGTGCCAGCAGTTACGGCCGAAGGGGCCCCTACAATGAGCAGTTCTTC. Its protein is CASSYGRRGPYNEQFF.

The chain couples TRBV3-1 to TRBJ2-7; 9 bases agree with TRBD1. Trimming removed 10 bases from V and 6 bases from J; junction bases left unmatched: 7. The CDR3 has 12 residues. Germline CDR1 and CDR2: LGHDT and YNNKEL (reference sequence). As DNA, the CDR3 is TGTGCCACCGGGGACAGGGCAAGCGAGCAGTACTTC. It translates to CATGDRASEQYF.

The chain recombines TRBV29-1 with TRBJ2-1; 11 bases align to TRBD2. CDR1 is SQVTM, CDR2 ANQGSEA, per germline. The CDR3 has 14 amino acids. Trimming at V came to 4 bases and at J to 6 bases, leaving 5 bases not matched to a gene. CDR3 bases: TGCAGCGTTGTACTAGCGGGGGCCCCCAATGAGCAGTTCTTC. Translating gives CSVVLAGAPNEQFF.

This clonotype showed up many times. The chain links TRBV6-5 to TRBJ2-7, with TRBD2 matching over 9 bases. This CDR3 contains 14 residues. The germline CDR1 and CDR2 sequences are MNHEY and SVGAGI. V shed 2 bases and J 2 bases; nucleotides not matched to a gene: 1. DNA for the CDR3: TGTGCCAGCAGTTACGAGCGGGAGGCCTACGAGCAGTACTTC. This codes for CASSYEREAYEQYF.

This clonotype was seen a handful of times. The J gene is TRBJ2-7, the V gene TRBV12-3 or TRBV12-4; 10 positions match TRBD1. This CDR3 contains 15 residues. V was pared by 5 bases and J by 4 bases, with 8 bases of the junction left unmatched. CDR3: CASSLRTGGNYEQYF. In DNA form, the CDR3 reads TGTGCCAGCAGTCTACGGACAGGGGGTAATTACGAGCAGTACTTC.

V gene TRBV5-1 combines with J gene TRBJ2-1; 15 positions agree with TRBD2. The CDR3 loop spans 16 amino acids. V lost 0 bases, J lost 8 bases, and 3 bases stayed unmatched. From germline, CDR1 is SGHRS and CDR2 YFSETQ. In DNA form, the CDR3 reads TGCGCCAGCAGCTTGGCCGGACTAGCGGGAGGGTATGAGCAGTTCTTC. Amino acid sequence: CASSLAGLAGGYEQFF.